What follows are 29 T cell receptor beta chains derived from one specimen sequenced in a study of cytomegalovirus exposure and HLA in healthy donors. PCR employed 60 Vbeta and 13 Jbeta primers. Here immunoSEQ multiplex PCR was the method, and the copy in TCRdb shows in-frame clones only, minus some. The table lists under 80,000 clones, 75% to 85% of them singletons. The sample taken for sequencing was PBMCs. The source of these receptors is a man between 45 and 60 years old in good health and CMV-seropositive.

The table lists this clone with a few counts. V is TRBV7-9 and J is TRBJ2-2, with TRBD1 identical over 9 bases. Germline V gene sequence: CDR1 SEHNR, CDR2 FQNEAQ (reference sequence). J lost 3 bases, V lost 1 base, and 3 bases had no gene match. This CDR3 spans 16 amino acids. The CDR3 DNA sequence: TGTGCCAGCAGCTTAGGGACAGGGGTGTACACCGGGGAGCTGTTTTTT. The encoded protein is CASSLGTGVYTGELFF.

The V call is TRBV28, the J call TRBJ2-7; 12 nucleotides align to TRBD2. The CDR3 extends over 17 amino acids. Germline CDR1 MDHEN, CDR2 SYDVKM. V shed 1 base, J shed 4 bases, and the junction held 8 bases outside the gene matches. The CDR3 bases are TGTGCCAGCAGTTTATCGGCTAGCGGGAGGGCCAGGTACGAGCAGTACTTC. It specifies CASSLSASGRARYEQYF.

The gene calls are TRBV6-1 and TRBJ1-5; possible D gene TRBD1, 5 bases. This CDR3 contains 11 residues. CDR1 and CDR2 from the germline V gene are MNHNS and SASEGT. The germline V and J ends were trimmed by 6 bases and 7 bases, with 7 bases remaining between them. The DNA of the CDR3 is TGTGCCAGCAGGGGGGGACAGCCCCAGCATTTT. The encoded protein is CASRGGQPQHF.

The V and J genes are TRBV5-1 and TRBJ1-1, with 9 bases aligning to TRBD1. This CDR3 region has 14 residues. V gave up 0 bases and J gave up 7 bases; unmatched junction bases: 4. Looked up from germline, CDR1 is SGHRS and CDR2 is YFSETQ. CDR3 sequence reads: CASSLGDREGEAFF. The CDR3 DNA sequence: TGCGCCAGCAGCTTGGGGGACAGGGAGGGTGAAGCTTTCTTT.

This clone was observed once. This chain joins TRBV19 and TRBJ2-3, with 11 nucleotides matching TRBD2. Looked up from germline, CDR1 is LNHDA and CDR2 is SQIVND (reference sequence). The ends lost 11 bases at V and 5 bases at J; junction bases unmatched: 12. The CDR3 consists of 15 residues. Written as DNA, the CDR3 is TGTGCCGCAAGCCCCCTAGCGGGGGGTGAAGATACGCAGTATTTT. It yields the protein CAASPLAGGEDTQYF. Full variable domain (remainder filled in from reference TRBV19 and TRBJ2-3): DGGITQSPKYLFRKEGQNVTLSCEQNLNHDAMYWYRQDPGQGLRLIYYSQIVNDFQKGDIAEGYSVSREKKESFPLTVTSAQKNPTAFYLCAASPLAGGEDTQYFGPGTRLTVL.

The chain carries TRBV7-2 and TRBJ2-1; TRBD2 aligns across 11 bases. From germline, CDR1 is SGHTA and CDR2 FQGNSA. CDR3 size: 16 residues. Losses at the gene ends were 3 bases for V and 4 bases for J; bases not matched to a gene: 5. The CDR3: CASSFLAGGQYNEQFF. For the CDR3, the DNA is TGTGCCAGCAGCTTTTTAGCGGGGGGGCAGTACAATGAGCAGTTCTTC.

The chain recombines TRBV10-3 with TRBJ2-7; D may be TRBD2 (6 bases). V was shortened by 0 bases and J by 1 base, with 7 bases between the two germline ends. The germline V gene has CDR1 ENHRY and CDR2 SYGVKD. This CDR3 contains 14 residues. The CDR3 DNA reads as TGTGCCATCAGTGAGTCGCGGGATTCCTACGAGCAGTACTTC. Its protein is CAISESRDSYEQYF.

Notes on this clone: One junction end does not reproduce the germline sequence, and a read error may be involved. Other DNA sequences in this specimen translate into the identical CDR3. The rearrangement joins TRBV6-5 to TRBJ1-6; D uncertain. This CDR3 has 16 amino acids. CDR1 and CDR2 from the germline V gene are MNHEY and SVGAGI. CDR3 nucleotide sequence: TGTGCCAGCAGTTGGCAGTCCGACTCCTATAATTCCCCCCTCCACTTT. Its protein product is CASSWQSDSYNSPLHF.

The rearrangement joins TRBV5-4 to TRBJ2-7; the match to TRBD1 covers 8 bases. Germline loops: CDR1 SGHNT, CDR2 YYREEE (reference sequence). The CDR3 is 14 amino acids. The ends lost 4 bases at V and 5 bases at J; junction bases unmatched: 8. The CDR3 DNA follows: TGTGCCAGCAGCCCGTGGACAGGGCTGGACGAGCAGTACTTC. Protein sequence: CASSPWTGLDEQYF.

The chain uses TRBV7-2 and TRBJ1-2; possibly TRBD1 for D (5 bases). The CDR3 runs to 13 residues. V dropped 3 bases and J dropped 5 bases, with 10 bases sitting between them. CDR1 is SGHTA, CDR2 FQGNSA, per germline. CDR3: CASSFGHLYGYTF. The CDR3 nucleotides are TGTGCCAGCAGCTTCGGACACCTTTATGGCTACACCTTC.

The chain joins TRBV19 to TRBJ1-1; a possible D gene is TRBD1 (5 bases). The ends were cut back, 3 bases at V and 5 bases at J, with 16 bases in the middle. The CDR3 covers 15 residues. CDR1 LNHDA and CDR2 SQIVND come from the germline V gene (reference sequence). CDR3 protein: CASSIIDRRFTEAFF. As DNA, the CDR3 is TGTGCCAGTAGTATTATCGACAGAAGGTTTACTGAAGCTTTCTTT.

The chain carries TRBV27 and TRBJ2-6; D is possibly TRBD1 (5 bases). Trimming took off 6 bases at V and 4 bases at J, with 16 bases between the two ends. The CDR3 consists of 16 residues. Per germline, CDR1 MNHEY and CDR2 SMNVEV (reference sequence). For the CDR3, the DNA is TGTGCCAGCAGCCTAAAAGGGGTTCACGGGGCCAACGTCCTGACTTTC. The encoded protein is CASSLKGVHGANVLTF.

This chain connects TRBV9 to TRBJ2-5; 9 bases align to TRBD1. The CDR3 totals 15 residues. Germline lookup yields CDR1 SGDLS and CDR2 YYNGEE. J gave up 4 bases and V 5 bases, and 9 bases lay outside the gene matches. CDR3 sequence reads: CASSATGTGRETQYF. The CDR3 bases are TGTGCCAGCAGTGCTACCGGGACAGGGAGAGAGACCCAGTACTTC.

This chain links TRBV7-2 with TRBJ2-7; TRBD1 aligns across 7 bases. The CDR3 is 12 residues long. Germline CDR1 and CDR2: SGHTA and FQGNSA. With V trimmed by 4 bases and J by 6 bases, 3 bases remained unmatched. The CDR3 bases are TGTGCCAGCAGCTCCGACAGGGTCGAGCAGTACTTC. As protein: CASSSDRVEQYF.

J is TRBJ1-3 and V is TRBV11-3; 7 bases fit TRBD1. The germline gives CDR1 SGHNT, CDR2 YENEEA. The CDR3 consists of 18 residues. J lost 3 bases, V lost 5 bases, and 16 bases had no gene match. The CDR3 loop reads CASSRWHGTTGLGNTIYF. Here the CDR3 DNA reads TGTGCCAGCAGCCGGTGGCACGGGACGACAGGGCTTGGAAACACCATATATTTT.

This sequence joins TRBV7-2 and TRBJ2-1, with 9 nucleotides matching TRBD2. The ends lost 2 bases at V and 4 bases at J; junction bases unmatched: 3. The germline gives CDR1 SGHTA, CDR2 FQGNSA. The CDR3 extends over 15 amino acids. CDR3 sequence (DNA): TGTGCCAGCAGCTTACAACTAGCGGGTTACAATGAGCAGTTCTTC. It yields the protein CASSLQLAGYNEQFF.

J is TRBJ2-2 and V is TRBV6-1; D not resolved. CDR1 and CDR2 (germline): MNHNS, SASEGT. V lost 1 base and J 0 bases, leaving 3 bases between the germline ends. CDR3 length equals 14 residues. The CDR3 DNA is TGTGCCAGCAGTGAAGGTACGAACACCGGGGAGCTGTTTTTT. The encoded protein is CASSEGTNTGELFF.

The CDR3 loop reads CASRGGDLGTQYF. CDR3 DNA sequence: TGTGCCAGCAGGGGGGGGGACCTCGGGACCCAGTACTTC. V gene TRBV2 combines with J gene TRBJ2-5; TRBD2 agrees at 7 bases. The ends lost 6 bases at V and 7 bases at J; junction bases unmatched: 8. From germline, CDR1 is SNHLY and CDR2 FYNNEI. This CDR3 spans 13 amino acids.

As concerns this clone: One end of the junction fails to match germline, which may point to a read error. V gene TRBV6-1 combines with J gene TRBJ1-1; weak D call: TRBD1 (6 bases). The CDR3 sequence is 16 residues long. The germline gives CDR1 MNHNS, CDR2 SASEGT. For the CDR3, the DNA is TGTGCCAGCAGTGAAAGTCTAGGGAGGGGGAACACTGAAACTTTCTTT. Protein product: CASSESLGRGNTETFF.

In its sample, this clone was seen once. The chain couples TRBV21-1 to TRBJ1-6; the table's TRBD1 call for D was not verified on the DNA. TRBV21-1 is reported as a pseudogene. This CDR3 has 16 amino acids. The CDR3 loop is CASSKECGNYNSPLHF. Here the CDR3 DNA reads TGTGCCAGCAGCAAAGAATGTGGCAACTATAATTCACCCCTCCACTTT.

Here the CDR3 reads CASSEGTGRIADTQYF. The CDR3 DNA is TGTGCCAGCAGCGAAGGGACAGGGCGGATCGCAGATACGCAGTATTTT. V usage is TRBV9 and J usage is TRBJ2-3; TRBD1 matches 9 bases. The CDR3 totals 16 residues. Germline V lookup: CDR1 SGDLS, CDR2 YYNGEE. V was pared by 3 bases and J by 4 bases, with 9 bases of the junction left unmatched.

The V gene is TRBV6-1, the J gene TRBJ2-7; tentatively, D is TRBD2 (5 bases). This CDR3 has 12 residues. Germline V CDR1 and CDR2: MNHNS, SASEGT. With 6 bases removed from V and 7 bases from J, the gap between germline ends came to 13 bases. In DNA, the CDR3 is TGTGCCAGCAGCCTATTGAGGGAAGAGCAGTACTTC. It yields the protein CASSLLREEQYF.

The V call is TRBV28, the J call TRBJ2-7, with TRBD2 as a possible D gene (6 bases). V shed 2 bases and J shed 9 bases, with 11 bases lying between them. The length of the CDR3 is 12 residues. Germline V gene lookup returns CDR1 MDHEN and CDR2 SYDVKM. The CDR3 DNA reads TGTGCCAGCAGTTTACTAGCGAGAGGGCAGTACTTC. This translates into CASSLLARGQYF.

This chain uses TRBV12-5 with TRBJ2-2; 7 bases are shared with TRBD1. Germline CDR1 is LGHNT and CDR2 is FRNRAP. CDR3 length: 20 amino acids. J gave up 6 bases and V 0 bases, and 19 bases lay outside the gene matches. The CDR3 loop reads CASGLVRKFRTGPAAGELFF. The CDR3 DNA reads as TGTGCTAGTGGTTTGGTGCGCAAATTTAGGACAGGACCAGCCGCCGGGGAGCTGTTTTTT. Full variable domain (outside the CDR3, taken from reference TRBV12-5 and TRBJ2-2): DARVTQTPRHKVTEMGQEVTMRCQPILGHNTVFWYRQTMMQGLELLAYFRNRAPLDDSGMPKDRFSAEMPDATLATLKIQPSEPRDSAVYFCASGLVRKFRTGPAAGELFFGEGSRLTVL.

There are a few counts of this clone. This chain links TRBV11-2 with TRBJ2-4; 8 nucleotides line up with TRBD1. CDR3 length equals 13 residues. Germline CDR1 reads SGHAT; CDR2 reads FQNNGV. After removal of 1 base from V and 7 bases from J, the junction contained 0 bases not matched to a gene. Here the CDR3 reads CASSLGDRNIQYF. CDR3 DNA: TGTGCCAGCAGCTTAGGGGACAGGAACATTCAGTACTTC.

The genes are TRBV2 and TRBJ1-2; D possibly corresponds to TRBD1 (6 bases). Germline lookup yields CDR1 SNHLY and CDR2 FYNNEI. Trimming shortened V by 6 bases and J by 8 bases, and 19 bases separated the two germline ends. The CDR3 is 14 amino acids. The CDR3: CASSAGQIRYGYTF. CDR3 sequence (DNA): TGTGCCAGCAGCGCCGGACAGATTAGGTACGGCTACACCTTC.

CDR3 bases: TGTGCCAGCAGCCTGACTAGCGGGAGAGGAATAGATACGCAGTATTTT. The encoded protein is CASSLTSGRGIDTQYF. The rearrangement joins TRBV2 to TRBJ2-3, with TRBD2 identical over 12 bases. Germline trimming cut 6 bases from V and 5 bases from J; bases unmatched to any gene: 9. This CDR3 has 16 residues. Germline V gene sequence: CDR1 SNHLY, CDR2 FYNNEI.

The rearrangement links TRBV5-4 to TRBJ1-1; maybe TRBD1 (6 bases). Trimming took 4 bases from V and 2 from J, leaving 9 bases between them. CDR1 is SGHNT, CDR2 YYREEE, per germline (reference sequence). CDR3 length: 13 residues. The DNA for the CDR3 is TGTGCCAGCAGCGGCGGGGGCAACACTGAAGCTTTCTTT. This sequence encodes CASSGGGNTEAFF.

This clone is a singleton in its sample. V gene TRBV6-5 combines with J gene TRBJ1-3, with D possibly TRBD1 on 5 matching bases. The germline V and J ends were trimmed by 6 bases and 4 bases, with 7 bases remaining between them. Germline V lookup: CDR1 MNHEY, CDR2 SVGAGI. The CDR3 sequence is 12 residues long. The CDR3: CASRAGGNTIYF. In DNA, the CDR3 is TGTGCCAGCAGAGCAGGGGGAAACACCATATATTTT.